These 8 T cell receptor beta chains came from one sample sequenced in a study of Graves' ophthalmopathy and Graves' hyperthyroidism. RNA transcripts were the template, and TCR beta CDR3 regions were amplified from them. Following a first-round RT-PCR that used HTBI primers, a second-round multiplex PCR was carried out. One entry per CDR3 protein results from TCRdb running MiXCR on the multiplex PCR reads. The sample includes hundreds of thousands of distinct CDR3 sequences, 45% to 55% of them seen just once. The sequencing input was peripheral blood. The source of these receptors is an adult man with Graves' ophthalmopathy.

The CDR3 loop reads CSVTGTWTLYEQYF. Written as DNA, the CDR3 is TGCAGCGTAACCGGGACGTGGACACTCTACGAGCAGTACTTC. The chain is built from TRBV29-1 and TRBJ2-7; D possibly matches TRBD1 or TRBD2 (5 bases each). V lost 6 bases and J 3 bases, leaving 18 bases between the germline ends. This CDR3 is 14 amino acids long. Germline V lookup: CDR1 SQVTM, CDR2 ANQGSEA.

The J gene is TRBJ1-5, the V gene TRBV7-8; 9 bases line up with TRBD1. The V and J ends lost 4 bases and 0 bases, in that order; junction bases with no gene match: 1. The germline CDR1 and CDR2 sequences are SGHVS and FQNEAQ. This CDR3 comprises 15 residues. The CDR3 here is CASSWDRASNQPQHF. CDR3 coding DNA: TGTGCCAGCAGCTGGGACAGGGCTAGCAATCAGCCCCAGCATTTT.

On this clonotype itself: The germline gene is not matched at one end of the junction; a read error may be the cause. The chain couples TRBV9 to TRBJ1-6; D is unclear. The CDR3 has 13 residues. CDR1 SGDLS and CDR2 YYNGEE come from the germline V gene. CDR3 loop: CAGSEAPRSPLHF. CDR3 bases: TGTGCCGGCAGTGAAGCGCCCAGATCACCCCTCCACTTT.

This clonotype was counted a single time. The rearrangement links TRBV11-3 to TRBJ2-2; a weak D match, TRBD1 (5 bases). CDR1 is SGHNT and CDR2 is YENEEA in the germline V gene. V lost 5 bases to trimming and J lost 3 bases, with 13 bases between them. The CDR3 is 15 residues long. In DNA form, the CDR3 reads TGTGCCAGCAGCCACCAGGGCAGCTACACCGGGGAGCTGTTTTTT. Its translation: CASSHQGSYTGELFF.

A few counts support this clonotype. A much larger clone differs from this one at a single base, so this may be a read error. The chain combines TRBV29-1 with TRBJ1-1; D ambiguous. The V and J ends lost 1 base and 1 base respectively, with 4 bases between them. The germline V gene has CDR1 SQVTM and CDR2 ANQGSEA. The CDR3 contains 12 residues. As DNA, the CDR3 is TGCAGCGTTGAAGGGGGGAACACTGAAGCTTTCTTT. Its translation is CSVEGGNTEAFF.

Regarding this clonotype: The germline gene is not matched at one end of the junction; a read error may be the cause. The chain is built from TRBV20-1 and TRBJ2-2, with D maybe TRBD2 (7 bases). The CDR3 has 16 residues. The germline CDR1 and CDR2 sequences are DFQATT and SNEGSKA (reference sequence). CDR3 loop: CSARDLAEGDTGELLF. The CDR3 bases are TGCAGTGCTAGAGATCTAGCGGAGGGGGACACCGGGGAGCTGCTTTTT.

A word on this clonotype: Since the CDR3 does not end with the conserved phenylalanine or tryptophan, this likely comes from a read error. The chain recombines TRBV7-2 with TRBJ2-5, with D hard to call. The CDR3 covers 13 residues. Trimming stripped 3 bases from V and 1 base from J, with 6 bases between. From germline, CDR1 is SGHTA and CDR2 FQGNSA. The CDR3 reads CASSLNTQETQYV. CDR3 DNA: TGTGCCAGCAGCTTGAACACCCAAGAGACCCAGTACGTC.

The chain has TRBV4-1 and TRBJ2-7; 13 positions match TRBD2. The CDR3 has 14 amino acids. The germline gives CDR1 MGHRA, CDR2 YSYEKL. The V segment lost 5 bases and the J segment 6 bases; nucleotides outside the gene matches: 4. DNA of the CDR3: TGCGCCAGCAGCTCGACTAGCGGGAGGAGCGAGCAGTACTTC. Amino acid sequence: CASSSTSGRSEQYF.